The 24 T cell receptor beta chains below come from one sample, sequenced in a study of T-cell memory formation after mild COVID-19 (dated by TCRdb to the early 2020s). The method behind the library was 5' RACE. Instrument on record: Illumina NovaSeq 6000. TCRdb applied fastp at Q25 and MiXCR to the public reads, then kept only in-frame beta chains. Every distinct CDR3 protein forms one entry, paired with its most common genes and DNA. This sample holds 350,000 to 400,000 distinct CDR3 sequences; roughly an eighth were observed only once. In total, the top ten clones hold under 25% of the sample. Sequences were obtained from PBMCs or a T cell subset sorted from them (not recorded which). These receptor sequences come from a man aged 18 to 29 who had mild COVID-19 (a few samples of this study predate the infection). The sample titles of this study are shuffled in the database, so cell type and time point are left out; the donor was told from shared clones.

A few counts support this clonotype. The rearrangement uses TRBV11-2 and TRBJ2-1; D might be TRBD1 (5 bases). This CDR3 region has 14 residues. The germline V and J ends were trimmed by 2 bases and 3 bases, with 8 bases remaining between them. Germline CDR1 reads SGHAT; CDR2 reads FQNNGV. The CDR3 nucleotides read TGTGCCAGCAGCTTAACAGGACACTACAATGAGCAGTTCTTC. Residues: CASSLTGHYNEQFF.

There are a few counts of this clonotype. The V call is TRBV7-3, the J call TRBJ2-7; D gene unclear. V was cut by 1 base and J by 2 bases, with 6 bases left in between. The CDR3 totals 13 residues. CDR1 and CDR2 from the germline V gene are SGHTA and FQGTGA. CDR3: CASSLNRAYEQYF. CDR3 sequence (DNA): TGTGCCAGCAGCTTAAATAGGGCCTACGAGCAGTACTTC.

This clonotype turned up a few times. The CDR3 coding sequence is TGTGCCACCAGTGACAGCGGGGCAAGCACAGATACGCAGTATTTT. It encodes CATSDSGASTDTQYF. V usage is TRBV24-1 and J usage is TRBJ2-3, with 7 bases lining up with TRBD2. Trimming cost V 4 bases and J 0 bases; bases outside gene matches: 3. The length of the CDR3 is 15 residues. CDR1 and CDR2 from the germline V gene are KGHDR and SFDVKD.

This clonotype showed up just a few times. J is TRBJ1-1 and V is TRBV5-1, with D tentatively TRBD1 (6 bases). The CDR3 sequence is 14 residues long. Germline CDR1 SGHRS, CDR2 YFSETQ. V was shortened by 4 bases and J by 1 base, with 11 bases between the two germline ends. The CDR3 protein is CASSVLQGNTEAFF. The CDR3 DNA reads as TGCGCCAGCAGCGTGTTACAGGGGAACACTGAAGCTTTCTTT.

This clonotype was picked up many times. V gene TRBV15 combines with J gene TRBJ2-3; D is ambiguous. Germline loops: CDR1 LNHNV, CDR2 YYDKDF (reference sequence). This CDR3 has 15 amino acids. V was pared by 0 bases and J by 2 bases, with 9 bases between. Written as DNA, the CDR3 is TGTGCCACCAGCAGAGATATAACGGTCACAGATACGCAGTATTTT. Amino acid sequence: CATSRDITVTDTQYF.

This clonotype was observed once. V usage is TRBV5-1 and J usage is TRBJ2-7; D is unresolved. Germline CDR1 is SGHRS and CDR2 is YFSETQ. The CDR3 is made up of 15 amino acids. The V gene lost 4 bases and the J gene lost 0 bases, with 14 bases spanning the gap. The CDR3 sequence is CASSAPPASSYEQYF. The CDR3 region has the DNA TGCGCCAGCAGCGCCCCCCCCGCGAGCTCCTACGAGCAGTACTTC.

The chain has TRBV6-6 and TRBJ1-4; possibly TRBD1 for D (5 bases). Germline CDR1 MNHNY, CDR2 SVGAGI (reference sequence). The CDR3 runs 18 residues. The V end was cut by 4 bases, the J end by 5 bases, with 23 bases between. CDR3 amino acids: CASSSLHGDLGVNEKLFF. In DNA form, the CDR3 reads TGTGCCAGCAGTTCCCTACACGGGGACCTTGGAGTGAATGAAAAACTGTTTTTT.

The chain recombines TRBV7-8 with TRBJ2-7; D uncertain. CDR1 is SGHVS and CDR2 is FQNEAQ in the germline V gene. V was cut by 1 base and J by 2 bases, with 9 bases left in between. The length of the CDR3 is 14 residues. This CDR3 reads CASSLEASTYEQYV. Written as DNA, the CDR3 is TGTGCCAGCAGCTTAGAGGCCAGTACCTACGAGCAGTACGTC.

The rearrangement uses TRBV7-2 and TRBJ2-5; D tentatively fits TRBD1 or TRBD2 (6 bases each). Trimming left V 8 bases short and J 2 bases short, with 12 bases between. This CDR3 has 13 amino acids. Germline V lookup: CDR1 SGHTA, CDR2 FQGNSA. In DNA, the CDR3 is TGTGCCAGCGGGTGGGGGGCTCAAGAGACCCAGTACTTC. Its protein is CASGWGAQETQYF.

This clonotype occurred a few times. The chain combines TRBV10-3 with TRBJ1-2; 9 nucleotides line up with TRBD1. The CDR3 is made up of 18 amino acids. V shed 6 bases, J shed 6 bases, and the junction held 20 bases outside the gene matches. Germline CDR1 reads ENHRY; CDR2 reads SYGVKD. This CDR3 is CAISPSNRGRGSSHGYTF. The CDR3, as DNA: TGTGCCATCAGCCCGAGCAACAGGGGGCGCGGGTCGAGCCATGGCTACACCTTC.

This clonotype has at least ten counts. This chain connects TRBV7-9 to TRBJ1-1; D is ambiguous. The CDR3 has 14 residues. V lost 3 bases and J 2 bases, leaving 10 bases between the germline ends. Germline V CDR1 and CDR2: SEHNR, FQNEAQ (reference sequence). The CDR3 spells CASSLTFYNTEAFF. CDR3 bases: TGTGCCAGCAGCTTGACCTTTTACAACACTGAAGCTTTCTTT. The variable domain in full, completed from reference TRBV7-9 and TRBJ1-1, reads DTGVSQNPRHKITKRGQNVTFRCDPISEHNRLYWYRQTLGQGPEFLTYFQNEAQLEKSRLLSDRFSAERPKGSFSTLEIQRTEQGDSAMYLCASSLTFYNTEAFFGQGTRLTVV.

The chain joins TRBV7-9 to TRBJ2-7; D is undetermined. The CDR3 sequence is 15 residues long. Germline CDR1 reads SEHNR; CDR2 reads FQNEAQ (reference sequence). Between the trimmed V and J ends, which lost 10 bases and 5 bases, there was a span of 24 bases. The CDR3: CANQLRWRKDDEQYF. Here the CDR3 DNA reads TGTGCCAACCAGCTTAGATGGCGGAAGGACGACGAGCAGTACTTC. Full variable domain (rest looked up from reference TRBV7-9 and TRBJ2-7): DTGVSQNPRHKITKRGQNVTFRCDPISEHNRLYWYRQTLGQGPEFLTYFQNEAQLEKSRLLSDRFSAERPKGSFSTLEIQRTEQGDSAMYLCANQLRWRKDDEQYFGPGTRLTVT.

This CDR3 is CASSSLGGADTEAFF. CDR3 DNA sequence: TGTGCCAGCAGTTCCCTTGGAGGGGCGGACACTGAAGCTTTCTTT. The chain uses TRBV28 and TRBJ1-1; D possibly corresponds to TRBD1 (5 bases). The germline V gene encodes CDR1 MDHEN and CDR2 SYDVKM. The V gene lost 4 bases and the J gene lost 3 bases, with 15 bases spanning the gap. The CDR3 has 15 residues.

This rearrangement joins TRBV7-9 to TRBJ2-3, with 7 nucleotides matching TRBD2. Germline CDR1 SEHNR, CDR2 FQNEAQ (reference sequence). The CDR3 sequence is 14 residues long. The J segment lost 4 bases and the V segment lost 5 bases, leaving 6 bases of the junction unmatched. In DNA form, the CDR3 reads TGTGCCAGCAGCCCTCGGACTAGTCCAGATACGCAGTATTTT. Protein sequence: CASSPRTSPDTQYF.

A few counts support this clonotype. The V gene is TRBV7-9, the J gene TRBJ2-2, with D perhaps matching TRBD1 or TRBD2 (6 bases each). This CDR3 is built from 14 residues. Germline loops: CDR1 SEHNR, CDR2 FQNEAQ (reference sequence). Trimming pared 5 bases from V and 6 bases from J, leaving 13 bases between. The CDR3 sequence: CASSAAGGPGELFF. DNA of the CDR3: TGTGCCAGCAGCGCCGCCGGGGGCCCCGGGGAGCTGTTTTTT.

This clonotype was seen only a few times. This rearrangement joins TRBV5-1 to TRBJ2-1, with D perhaps matching TRBD1 or TRBD2 (6 bases each). V was trimmed by 0 bases and J by 8 bases, leaving 15 bases between them. Germline CDR1 reads SGHRS; CDR2 reads YFSETQ. The length of the CDR3 is 15 residues. The CDR3 sequence is CASSLEGRGVDEQFF. The CDR3 coding sequence is TGCGCCAGCAGCTTGGAGGGTAGGGGGGTAGATGAGCAGTTCTTC.

This clonotype was observed a handful of times. The chain combines TRBV4-2 with TRBJ2-5; D possibly uses TRBD1 or TRBD2 (5 bases each). Germline V CDR1 and CDR2: LGHNA, YNFKEQ. The CDR3 loop spans 15 amino acids. The V end was cut by 3 bases, the J end by 4 bases, with 15 bases between. CDR3 amino acids: CASSQSPGPRETQYF. The CDR3 DNA sequence: TGTGCCAGCAGCCAGTCACCGGGGCCGAGAGAGACCCAGTACTTC.

This clonotype was picked up a small number of times. The chain is built from TRBV6-6 and TRBJ1-2, with a tentative D call TRBD1 (6 bases). Germline-derived CDR1 and CDR2 are MNHNY and SVGAGI (reference sequence). The CDR3 has 14 amino acids. V was pared by 6 bases and J by 9 bases, with 20 bases between. For the CDR3, the DNA is TGTGCCAGCAGGCCTATTGGGGGGGGGCCCCGCTACACCTTC. It is translated as CASRPIGGGPRYTF.

This clonotype was counted between two and nine times. V usage is TRBV6-5 and J usage is TRBJ1-1; 8 bases map to TRBD1. This CDR3 region has 16 residues. CDR1 and CDR2 (germline): MNHEY, SVGAGI. V gave up 6 bases and J gave up 4 bases; unmatched junction bases: 13. The CDR3 protein is CASSLVTGDAGTEAFF. CDR3 DNA sequence: TGTGCCAGCAGCCTAGTGACAGGGGATGCGGGCACTGAAGCTTTCTTT.

V is TRBV5-7 and J is TRBJ2-1, with D unresolved. TRBV5-7 is designated an ORF whose function remains uncertain. With 6 bases removed from V and 10 bases from J, the gap between germline ends came to 8 bases. The CDR3 extends over 10 amino acids. CDR3 DNA sequence: TGTGCCAGCACTGACGTCGAGCAGTTCTTC. It yields the protein CASTDVEQFF.

This clonotype has just a few counts. The chain couples TRBV4-2 to TRBJ2-7; D unresolved. Trimming stripped 5 bases from V and 3 bases from J, with 11 bases between. The CDR3 extends over 13 amino acids. Germline assignment: CDR1 LGHNA and CDR2 YNFKEQ. The CDR3 here is CASSWGWNYEQYF. As DNA, the CDR3 is TGTGCCAGCAGCTGGGGATGGAACTACGAGCAGTACTTC.

This clonotype was picked up a small number of times. The gene calls are TRBV18 and TRBJ2-7; D not certain. Germline V gene sequence: CDR1 KGHSH, CDR2 LQKENI. This CDR3 region has 14 residues. V was shortened by 4 bases and J by 6 bases, with 16 bases between the two germline ends. The CDR3: CASSLSRARSEQYF. The CDR3 DNA is TGTGCCAGCTCACTATCCCGCGCCCGGAGCGAGCAGTACTTC.

The genes are TRBV5-4 and TRBJ2-7; 9 positions match TRBD2. From germline, CDR1 is SGHNT and CDR2 YYREEE (reference sequence). This CDR3 comprises 15 residues. The V segment lost 1 base and the J segment 5 bases; nucleotides outside the gene matches: 7. This chain's CDR3 is CASSLPSGGSHEQYF. The CDR3 DNA reads TGTGCCAGCAGCTTGCCCAGCGGGGGGTCCCACGAGCAGTACTTC.

This clonotype has at least ten counts. DNA of the CDR3: TGTGCCAGCAGCTTTTCCGCTAGCGGGGGTGGGAGTGAGCAGTTCTTC. Its translation: CASSFSASGGGSEQFF. The V call is TRBV11-2, the J call TRBJ2-1; 10 bases fit TRBD2. V trimming: 3 bases; J trimming: 9 bases; junction bases outside the gene matches: 11. CDR1 is SGHAT, CDR2 FQNNGV, per germline. This CDR3 is 16 amino acids long.